The source of this T cell receptor (beta chain) is a study of OX40 agonist ivuxolimab in advanced cancers. In the study overall: The study enrolled dose-escalation patients with hepatocellular carcinoma, melanoma, renal cell or head and neck cancer. Of mixed ages from about 20 to 80 and averaging about 60 years, the group was roughly 85% male.

The method was immunoSEQ multiplex PCR; TCRdb's version includes in-frame clones alone and lacks a portion of them. The profile covers 70,000 to 80,000 clones, with 70% to 90% appearing a single time and roughly a sixth taken by the ten largest. Individuals having autoimmune disease history or systemic immunosuppression were not enrolled. The length of the CDR3 is 15 residues. Trimming left V 4 bases short and J 2 bases short, with 13 bases between. Germline CDR1 SGHAT, CDR2 FQNNGV. Study-wide results and caveats: Some of the nonresponding patients also showed low levels of normalized T-cell clonal expansion.

With regard to this clone: Its cognate antigen is unknown.

This sequence joins TRBV11-2 and TRBJ2-3; D is unresolved. This clonotype was obtained from an adult with an advanced solid tumor such as melanoma, head and neck, liver or kidney cancer. Sequencing was performed on CD4+ or CD8+ T cells sorted from blood, taken in a trial of the OX40 agonist ivuxolimab. DNA of the CDR3: TGTGCCAGCAGCTCCGTTCTGAGAGCCACAGATACGCAGTATTTT. It specifies CASSSVLRATDTQYF.